Presented here are 27 T cell receptor beta chains from one specimen sequenced in a study of T-cell memory formation after mild COVID-19. TCRdb re-called the 5' RACE reads through MiXCR, storing one row per CDR3 protein. Of hundreds of thousands of distinct CDR3 sequences in the sample, approximately 29% were seen once. Sequenced: PBMCs or a T cell subset sorted from them (not recorded which). The receptors derive from an adult woman who had mild COVID-19 (a few samples of this study predate the infection). Cell type and time point are not known.

Only a few counts were recorded for this clonotype. The chain joins TRBV12-3 or TRBV12-4 to TRBJ1-5; 7 bases line up with TRBD1. The CDR3 is made up of 17 amino acids. V shed 5 bases and J 0 bases; nucleotides not matched to a gene: 10. The CDR3 nucleotides read TGTGCCAGCAGTCCGGGGGACAGAATTAATAGCAATCAGCCCCAGCATTTT. Its translation: CASSPGDRINSNQPQHF.

This chain's CDR3 is CASSSGTPGLAKNIQYF. For the CDR3, the DNA is TGTGCCAGCTCATCAGGGACTCCGGGGTTGGCCAAAAACATTCAGTACTTC. The chain uses TRBV18 and TRBJ2-4; possible D gene TRBD2, 6 bases. Germline loops: CDR1 KGHSH, CDR2 LQKENI. The CDR3 has 17 residues. Trimming took 5 bases from V and 1 from J, leaving 18 bases between them.

This clonotype occurred once. V is TRBV5-6 and J is TRBJ2-7; TRBD1 might be the D (5 bases). The CDR3 extends over 13 amino acids. Germline V gene sequence: CDR1 SGHDT, CDR2 YYEEEE. Trimming pared 6 bases from V and 3 bases from J, leaving 13 bases between. The CDR3 DNA is TGTGCCAGCACCAGGACAAGGAACTACGAGCAGTACTTC. This translates into CASTRTRNYEQYF.

This clonotype was seen only a few times. The chain couples TRBV20-1 to TRBJ2-3; D assignment may be TRBD1 or TRBD2 (6 bases each). The CDR3 has 18 amino acids. CDR1 and CDR2 (germline): DFQATT, SNEGSKA (reference sequence). Trimming took off 2 bases at V and 1 base at J, with 22 bases between the two ends. The CDR3 region has the DNA TGCAGTGCTAGAAGGCCACTGTCGACGGAGGGGGGCACAGATACGCAGTATTTT. Translated: CSARRPLSTEGGTDTQYF.

V gene TRBV2 combines with J gene TRBJ1-5; no definite D call. Germline CDR1 reads SNHLY; CDR2 reads FYNNEI. CDR3 length: 15 residues. The V end was cut by 4 bases, the J end by 0 bases, with 10 bases between. The CDR3 nucleotides read TGTGCCAGCAGTGTGGTGTCCGGTAGCAATCAGCCCCAGCATTTT. It yields the protein CASSVVSGSNQPQHF.

V usage is TRBV7-2 and J usage is TRBJ2-6, with D possibly being TRBD1 or TRBD2 (6 bases each). Germline assignment: CDR1 SGHTA and CDR2 FQGNSA. V lost 5 bases and J 0 bases, leaving 14 bases between the germline ends. This CDR3 is built from 17 residues. The CDR3 sequence: CASSPVGGRSGANVLTF. CDR3 coding DNA: TGTGCCAGCAGCCCCGTGGGGGGCCGCTCTGGGGCCAACGTCCTGACTTTC.

The chain couples TRBV7-2 to TRBJ2-7; no reliable D call. With 1 base removed from V and 4 bases from J, the gap between germline ends came to 8 bases. In germline, CDR1 is SGHTA, CDR2 FQGNSA. The CDR3 is made up of 13 amino acids. As DNA, the CDR3 is TGTGCCAGCAGCTTAGGCCCCATATACGAGCAGTACTTC. Protein: CASSLGPIYEQYF.

J is TRBJ1-1 and V is TRBV6-1; D is perhaps TRBD1 (6 bases). Germline CDR1 is MNHNS and CDR2 is SASEGT. V was pared by 10 bases and J by 8 bases, with 20 bases between. CDR3 length: 13 residues. The CDR3 region has the DNA TGTGCCACCCACCGAGGGGGACTGAAGGAAGCTTTCTTT. This gives the protein CATHRGGLKEAFF.

V and J are TRBV20-1 and TRBJ2-7; 8 bases agree with TRBD1. Germline CDR1 reads DFQATT; CDR2 reads SNEGSKA (reference sequence). The CDR3 is made up of 15 amino acids. With V trimmed by 6 bases and J by 0 bases, 10 bases remained unmatched. The CDR3 nucleotides are TGCAGTGCCAACGATCGGGACAGGCCCTCCTACGAGCAGTACTTC. It codes for CSANDRDRPSYEQYF.

This clonotype was recorded many times. J is TRBJ2-7 and V is TRBV6-6; D tentatively reads TRBD1 or TRBD2 (5 bases each). Trimming took 5 bases from V and 2 from J, leaving 22 bases between them. This CDR3 is 17 amino acids long. The V gene's germline CDR1 is MNHNY and CDR2 SVGAGI (reference sequence). The CDR3 bases are TGTGCCAGCAGTCTACCGAACCGGGACCAGAGGGCCTACGAGCAGTACTTC. It is translated as CASSLPNRDQRAYEQYF.

The chain carries TRBV28 and TRBJ1-6; D gene unclear. Trimming took 1 base from V and 2 from J, leaving 6 bases between them. The length of the CDR3 is 15 residues. Germline CDR1 is MDHEN and CDR2 is SYDVKM. The CDR3, as DNA: TGTGCCAGCAGTTTATCTGGACCCTATAATTCACCCCTCCACTTT. Translation gives CASSLSGPYNSPLHF.

This clonotype appeared a few times. This chain connects TRBV6-6 to TRBJ2-5; D is unresolved. V was trimmed by 8 bases and J by 1 base, leaving 8 bases between them. This CDR3 is 12 amino acids long. Germline V gene lookup returns CDR1 MNHNY and CDR2 SVGAGI (reference sequence). The CDR3 nucleotides are TGTGCCAGCGGTCGCATCCAAGAGACCCAGTACTTC. It encodes CASGRIQETQYF.

The CDR3 loop is CATSDLRAEGELFF. CDR3 DNA: TGTGCCACCAGTGATTTACGGGCAGAGGGGGAGCTGTTTTTT. The rearrangement links TRBV24-1 to TRBJ2-2; D is unclear. V was cut by 1 base and J by 8 bases, with 10 bases left in between. This CDR3 is 14 amino acids long. Germline CDR1 is KGHDR and CDR2 is SFDVKD.

This clonotype has only one observation. The chain carries TRBV5-5 and TRBJ2-2; 13 bases are shared with TRBD2. CDR1 is SGHKS, CDR2 YYEKEE, per germline (reference sequence). The CDR3 sequence is 17 residues long. After removal of 4 bases from V and 7 bases from J, the junction contained 10 bases not matched to a gene. The CDR3 DNA reads as TGTGCCAGCAGCCCGACTAGCGGGGGGCCGTTGGTCGGGGAGCTGTTTTTT. It encodes CASSPTSGGPLVGELFF.

The genes are TRBV24-1 and TRBJ2-2; 11 bases map to TRBD2. J lost 8 bases, V lost 3 bases, and 13 bases had no gene match. Germline-derived CDR1 and CDR2 are KGHDR and SFDVKD. The CDR3 contains 18 residues. CDR3 coding DNA: TGTGCCACCAGTGATGCCGGGACTAGCGGAAGGTTTGGGGGGGAGCTGTTTTTT. It translates to CATSDAGTSGRFGGELFF.

The chain is built from TRBV12-5 and TRBJ2-3, with 7 bases fitting TRBD2. The germline gives CDR1 LGHNT, CDR2 FRNRAP. V shed 6 bases, J shed 4 bases, and the junction held 13 bases outside the gene matches. The CDR3 consists of 16 residues. DNA of the CDR3: TGTGCTAGTGGCCCTGCCTGGCGGGAGACGCCAGATACGCAGTATTTT. As protein: CASGPAWRETPDTQYF.

J is TRBJ1-1 and V is TRBV6-5; D is unclear. V was pared by 2 bases and J by 6 bases, with 13 bases between. Germline values: CDR1 MNHEY, CDR2 SVGAGI. The CDR3 has 14 residues. The CDR3 loop reads CASSYDRRSSEAFF. The CDR3, as DNA: TGTGCCAGCAGTTACGACCGACGGAGCTCTGAAGCTTTCTTT.

This clonotype was picked up one time. This chain uses TRBV4-1 with TRBJ2-7; 9 nucleotides align to TRBD1. The V gene end was trimmed by 6 bases and the J gene end by 0 bases; junction bases not matched to a gene: 6. CDR1 is MGHRA and CDR2 is YSYEKL in the germline V gene. The CDR3 runs to 15 residues. The CDR3 loop reads CASSLRQGVSYEQYF. CDR3 bases: TGCGCCAGCAGTCTGAGACAGGGGGTCTCCTACGAGCAGTACTTC.

The genes are TRBV30 and TRBJ2-5, with 7 bases matching TRBD2. The CDR3 length is 16 residues. J was trimmed by 2 bases and V by 1 base; bases with no gene match: 10. From germline, CDR1 is GTSNPN and CDR2 SVGIG (reference sequence). The CDR3 here is CAWSAERDAWQETQYF. As DNA, the CDR3 is TGTGCCTGGAGTGCAGAGCGGGACGCGTGGCAAGAGACCCAGTACTTC.

The chain couples TRBV6-4 to TRBJ1-1; D is ambiguous. Germline V gene sequence: CDR1 MRHNA, CDR2 SNTAGT. Trimming left V 2 bases short and J 8 bases short, with 9 bases between. This CDR3 is 12 amino acids long. CDR3 protein: CASSDGHSEAFF. CDR3 in DNA: TGTGCCAGCAGTGACGGGCACTCGGAAGCTTTCTTT.

This chain uses TRBV7-9 with TRBJ1-2, with unresolved D. Germline CDR1 and CDR2: SEHNR and FQNEAQ (reference sequence). The ends were cut back, 6 bases at V and 2 bases at J, with 16 bases in the middle. The CDR3 is 15 residues long. The CDR3 DNA reads as TGTGCCAGCAGTCCACCCGTGGCGGCAAACTATGGCTACACCTTC. It yields the protein CASSPPVAANYGYTF.

V gene TRBV12-3 or TRBV12-4 combines with J gene TRBJ2-1, with 8 bases fitting TRBD2. The CDR3 consists of 18 residues. The ends lost 5 bases at V and 4 bases at J; junction bases unmatched: 16. In DNA, the CDR3 is TGTGCCAGCAGTCCGGGACTAGGGACTAGGGACCGTTACAATGAGCAGTTCTTC. Translated: CASSPGLGTRDRYNEQFF.

This rearrangement joins TRBV24-1 to TRBJ1-2; TRBD1 agrees at 7 bases. Germline-derived CDR1 and CDR2 are KGHDR and SFDVKD. With V trimmed by 1 base and J by 7 bases, 8 bases remained unmatched. The CDR3 sequence is 15 residues long. CDR3 DNA sequence: TGTGCCACCAGTGATTTCCCTGACAGGGATGGTGGCTACACCTTC. Translating it yields CATSDFPDRDGGYTF.

The rearrangement uses TRBV15 and TRBJ2-1, with D possibly called TRBD1 or TRBD2 (5 bases each). This CDR3 is 14 amino acids long. Trimming removed 9 bases from V and 0 bases from J, with 12 bases in between. The germline gives CDR1 LNHNV, CDR2 YYDKDF (reference sequence). The CDR3 sequence: CATRDGRSYNEQFF. CDR3 bases: TGTGCCACTCGGGACGGACGCTCCTACAATGAGCAGTTCTTC.

J is TRBJ2-3 and V is TRBV7-3; 9 bases agree with TRBD2. The CDR3 has 16 residues. Germline V CDR1 and CDR2: SGHTA, FQGTGA. The V gene end was trimmed by 2 bases and the J gene end by 2 bases; junction bases not matched to a gene: 5. In DNA, the CDR3 is TGTGCCAGCAGCTTACGAGCGGGGGGTAACACAGATACGCAGTATTTT. Protein: CASSLRAGGNTDTQYF.

The chain couples TRBV12-3 or TRBV12-4 to TRBJ2-7, with D perhaps matching TRBD1 or TRBD2 (5 bases each). Trimming stripped 3 bases from V and 2 bases from J, with 11 bases between. CDR3 size: 14 residues. CDR3 amino acids: CASSLRVGAYEQYF. The CDR3 DNA is TGTGCCAGCAGTTTGAGGGTAGGGGCCTACGAGCAGTACTTC.

This clonotype was detected ten times or more. The rearrangement joins TRBV2 to TRBJ1-2; D uncertain. Looked up from germline, CDR1 is SNHLY and CDR2 is FYNNEI. The CDR3 runs to 12 residues. The germline V and J ends were trimmed by 1 base and 5 bases, with 5 bases remaining between them. The CDR3 sequence: CASSEEVYGYTF. CDR3 sequence (DNA): TGTGCCAGCAGTGAAGAAGTTTATGGCTACACCTTC.